A single sample is the source of the 2 T cell receptor beta chains below, sequenced in a study of technical replicates of blood from a handful of donors. Clones were read by immunoSEQ multiplex PCR, and TCRdb kept only the in-frame ones, dropping some. The table includes more than 70,000 clones, approximately 96% detected once. The specimen was T cells isolated from PBMCs. Source of these receptors: a human donor in good health.

This chain links TRBV11-2 with TRBJ2-7, with TRBD1 identical over 9 bases. Per germline, CDR1 SGHAT and CDR2 FQNNGV. V trimming: 7 bases; J trimming: 6 bases; junction bases outside the gene matches: 16. This CDR3 region has 16 residues. The CDR3 DNA is TGTGCCAGCACAGCGGGTGCCGGGACAGGGATTAGCGAGCAGTACTTC. This encodes CASTAGAGTGISEQYF.

V gene TRBV7-9 combines with J gene TRBJ2-7, with 7 bases identical to TRBD1. V dropped 4 bases and J dropped 6; count of bases not matched to a gene: 12. The CDR3 extends over 15 amino acids. Per germline, CDR1 SEHNR and CDR2 FQNEAQ (reference sequence). CDR3 sequence reads: CASSYRQGLTSEQYF. The CDR3 nucleotides are TGTGCCAGCAGCTATCGACAGGGTTTGACTTCCGAGCAGTACTTC.